One and the same sample provided the 9 T cell receptor beta chains below, sequenced in a study. Via MiXCR, TCRdb re-called the 5' RACE reads, giving one row per CDR3 protein. This table holds approximately 5,000 distinct CDR3 sequences, 40% to 60% found once. The sample taken for sequencing was memory CD4+ T cells sorted from blood. Noted subset: memory CD4+ T cells, CD4+CD45RO+CD25-. The receptor source for this set is a female donor with breast cancer.

As for this clonotype: The CDR3 does not end in the conserved phenylalanine or tryptophan, so this is likely a read error. The chain has TRBV11-2 and TRBJ2-3, with TRBD2 matching 8 bases. V lost 4 bases to trimming and J lost 2 bases; unmatched junction nucleotides: 2. Germline V gives CDR1 SGHAT, CDR2 FQNNGV. CDR3 size: 14 residues. The CDR3 region has the DNA TGTGCCAGCAGCTCGGGAGGGCACACAGATACGCAGTATTCT. The encoded protein is CASSSGGHTDTQYS.

Within the sample, this clonotype is medium-sized. The chain combines TRBV5-1 with TRBJ2-2, with D perhaps TRBD2 (6 bases). Germline lookup yields CDR1 SGHRS and CDR2 YFSETQ. The CDR3 sequence is 16 residues long. Trimming removed 0 bases from V and 0 bases from J, with 9 bases in between. The CDR3 is CASSLVAGSNTGELFF. For the CDR3, the DNA is TGCGCCAGCAGCTTGGTTGCGGGGTCGAACACCGGGGAGCTGTTTTTT.

The chain links TRBV29-1 to TRBJ1-1, with 7 bases that match TRBD1. The V segment lost 5 bases and the J segment 0 bases; nucleotides outside the gene matches: 6. The CDR3 is made up of 14 amino acids. The germline V gene encodes CDR1 SQVTM and CDR2 ANQGSEA. In DNA, the CDR3 is TGCAGCGTTCCAACCGACAGGGTGAACACTGAAGCTTTCTTT. Translation gives CSVPTDRVNTEAFF.

The chain employs TRBV11-2 and TRBJ2-5; D possibly corresponds to TRBD2 (6 bases). V was shortened by 1 base and J by 7 bases, with 16 bases between the two germline ends. This CDR3 has 15 residues. The V gene's germline CDR1 is SGHAT and CDR2 FQNNGV. Here the CDR3 reads CASSLGASDSGTQYF. CDR3 bases: TGTGCCAGCAGCTTAGGGGCTAGCGATAGCGGGACCCAGTACTTC.

This clonotype was picked up a small number of times. V gene TRBV7-3 combines with J gene TRBJ2-5; unclear D gene. V lost 4 bases to trimming and J lost 0 bases, with 9 bases between them. This CDR3 is built from 14 residues. The germline gives CDR1 SGHTA, CDR2 FQGTGA. The CDR3 reads CASSSSSYQETQYF. For the CDR3, the DNA is TGTGCCAGCAGCTCGTCCTCTTACCAAGAGACCCAGTACTTC.

The genes are TRBV4-1 and TRBJ1-6; D gene ambiguous. CDR1 is MGHRA, CDR2 YSYEKL, per germline. CDR3 length equals 13 residues. Trimming removed 0 bases from V and 7 bases from J, with 4 bases in between. The CDR3 nucleotides read TGCGCCAGCAGCCAAGATCACAATTCACCCCTCCACTTT. Translation gives CASSQDHNSPLHF.

The chain is built from TRBV5-6 and TRBJ2-7; possible D gene TRBD1, 6 bases. CDR3 length equals 16 residues. The germline CDR1 and CDR2 sequences are SGHDT and YYEEEE. The ends were cut back, 4 bases at V and 3 bases at J, with 20 bases in the middle. CDR3: CASSTFLQGDRYEQYF. Written as DNA, the CDR3 is TGTGCCAGCAGCACGTTCCTACAGGGAGATCGCTACGAGCAGTACTTC.

This clonotype was counted a few times. This chain joins TRBV10-2 and TRBJ2-5, with TRBD1 identical over 7 bases. J gave up 6 bases and V 3 bases, and 4 bases lay outside the gene matches. The V gene's germline CDR1 is WSHSY and CDR2 SAAADI. The CDR3 length is 13 residues. CDR3 region: CASSDYRGQTQYF. The CDR3 nucleotides are TGCGCCAGCAGTGATTACAGGGGACAGACCCAGTACTTC.

This clonotype was detected a few times. The chain carries TRBV20-1 and TRBJ2-5, with D possibly being TRBD1 (5 bases). This CDR3 comprises 12 residues. V gave up 3 bases and J gave up 4 bases, with 9 bases separating them. Germline loops: CDR1 DFQATT, CDR2 SNEGSKA (reference sequence). CDR3 bases: TGCAGTGCTAGGGACAACTTAGAGACCCAGTACTTC. It specifies CSARDNLETQYF.